A selection of T cell receptor beta chains follows, all from one sample in a study of cytomegalovirus exposure and HLA in healthy donors. Data came from immunoSEQ multiplex PCR; TCRdb stores just in-frame clones and leaves some out. The sample lists around 160,000 clones, 80% to 85% occurring once. The material sequenced was PBMCs. These receptors all stem from a male donor in good health and CMV-seropositive. Each CDR3 is given with its conserved first and last residue. A D gene is named only where the DNA matches it firmly. Size is omitted from some rows. Given values are once, few, many or a class for expanded clones.

len: 12
abundance: .
v_gene: TRBV19
d_gene: TRBD2
j_gene: TRBJ2-1
CDR3nt: TGTGCCAGTAGCTCCGGGAGGGGTGAGCAGTTCTTC
CDR3aa: CASSSGRGEQFF

len: 14
abundance: .
v_gene: TRBV7-6
d_gene: .
j_gene: TRBJ2-1
CDR3nt: TGTGCCAGCAGCTTAGAAGGACACCTCAATGAGCAGTTCTTC
CDR3aa: CASSLEGHLNEQFF

len: 14
abundance: few
v_gene: TRBV27
d_gene: .
j_gene: TRBJ1-1
CDR3nt: TGTGCCAGCAGCCTATACGGGGTAGGGACTGAAGCTTTCTTT
CDR3aa: CASSLYGVGTEAFF

len: 15
abundance: .
v_gene: TRBV5-1
d_gene: .
j_gene: TRBJ2-2
CDR3nt: TGCGCCAGCAGCTTGGCCGGGGACACCACCGGGGAGCTGTTTTTT
CDR3aa: CASSLAGDTTGELFF

len: 14
abundance: .
v_gene: TRBV10-2
d_gene: TRBD2
j_gene: TRBJ2-1
CDR3nt: TGCGCCAGCAGCTGGACTAGCGGGAACAATGAGCAGTTCTTC
CDR3aa: CASSWTSGNNEQFF

len: 15
abundance: .
v_gene: TRBV30
d_gene: .
j_gene: TRBJ2-4
CDR3nt: TGTGCCTGGAGTGTGGGGGGGCTAGCCAAAAACAGTCAGTACTTC
CDR3aa: CAWSVGGLAKNSQYF

len: 15
abundance: .
v_gene: TRBV9
d_gene: .
j_gene: TRBJ2-3
CDR3nt: TGTGCCAGCAGCACGAGCAGCGACTCCACAGATACGCAGTATTTT
CDR3aa: CASSTSSDSTDTQYF

len: 16
abundance: .
v_gene: TRBV28
d_gene: .
j_gene: TRBJ2-6
CDR3nt: TGTGCCAGCAGTTCCCCGTCGGCCTCTGGGGCCAACGGCCTGACTTTC
CDR3aa: CASSSPSASGANGLTF

len: 15
abundance: .
v_gene: TRBV5-1
d_gene: .
j_gene: TRBJ1-5
CDR3nt: TGCGCCAGCAGCTTGGGAGGAGATAGCAATCAGCCCCAGCATTTT
CDR3aa: CASSLGGDSNQPQHF

len: 14
abundance: few
v_gene: TRBV27
d_gene: TRBD1
j_gene: TRBJ2-5
CDR3nt: TGTGCCAGCAGTTTATCGAGACAGGGAGAGACCCAGTACTTC
CDR3aa: CASSLSRQGETQYF

len: 14
abundance: few
v_gene: TRBV19
d_gene: TRBD1
j_gene: TRBJ2-7
CDR3nt: TGTGCCAGTAGTTTGACAGGGGGCATCTACGAGCAGTACTTC
CDR3aa: CASSLTGGIYEQYF

len: 13
abundance: .
v_gene: TRBV27
d_gene: TRBD1
j_gene: TRBJ1-2
CDR3nt: TGTGCCAGCAGTCCCAGGACAGGGCATGGCTACACCTTC
CDR3aa: CASSPRTGHGYTF

len: 13
abundance: .
v_gene: TRBV11-3
d_gene: .
j_gene: TRBJ2-2
CDR3nt: TGTGCCAGCAGCTTAATTTACAACGGGGAGCTGTTTTTT
CDR3aa: CASSLIYNGELFF

len: 14
abundance: .
v_gene: TRBV2
d_gene: .
j_gene: TRBJ2-3
CDR3nt: TGTGCCAGCATGGTACTCCTAAGCACAGATACGCAGTATTTT
CDR3aa: CASMVLLSTDTQYF

len: 16
abundance: .
v_gene: TRBV9
d_gene: TRBD2
j_gene: TRBJ2-3
CDR3nt: TGTGCCAGCAGCGTAGGACTAGCGGTAAGCACAGATACGCAGTATTTT
CDR3aa: CASSVGLAVSTDTQYF

len: 12
abundance: .
v_gene: TRBV5-6
d_gene: TRBD2
j_gene: TRBJ2-1
CDR3nt: TGTGCCAGCAGCCAGACTATAGCGGGAGAAGTCTTC
CDR3aa: CASSQTIAGEVF

len: 20
abundance: .
v_gene: TRBV28
d_gene: .
j_gene: TRBJ2-1
CDR3nt: TGTGCCAGCAGCCTAGAGACCGGAGATGGACAATTCTCTAAGGACAATGAGCAGTTCTTC
CDR3aa: CASSLETGDGQFSKDNEQFF

len: 16
abundance: .
v_gene: TRBV4-3
d_gene: .
j_gene: TRBJ2-1
CDR3nt: TGCGCCAGCAGCCAAGCAACAGGGTCCTGGGGGAATGAGCAGTTCTTC
CDR3aa: CASSQATGSWGNEQFF

len: 15
abundance: .
v_gene: TRBV9
d_gene: .
j_gene: TRBJ1-2
CDR3nt: TGTGCCAGCAGCGAGCTTGGGAGTTTCACGTATGGCTACACCTTC
CDR3aa: CASSELGSFTYGYTF

len: 13
abundance: few
v_gene: TRBV7-9
d_gene: .
j_gene: TRBJ1-1
CDR3nt: TGTGCCAGCACCCCTTCCCAGGGCACTGAAGCTTTCTTT
CDR3aa: CASTPSQGTEAFF

len: 16
abundance: few
v_gene: TRBV5-4
d_gene: .
j_gene: TRBJ2-3
CDR3nt: TGTGCCAGCAGCTTCGATATCGCGGGGAGCACAGATACGCAGTATTTT
CDR3aa: CASSFDIAGSTDTQYF

len: 14
abundance: .
v_gene: TRBV7-2
d_gene: .
j_gene: TRBJ2-7
CDR3nt: TGTGCCAGCAGCTTAAGTCCCACAATCTACGAGCAGTACTTC
CDR3aa: CASSLSPTIYEQYF

len: 15
abundance: .
v_gene: TRBV5-6
d_gene: .
j_gene: TRBJ2-3
CDR3nt: TGTGCCAGCAGCTTGGTCCAGCGGTACACAGATACGCAGTATTTT
CDR3aa: CASSLVQRYTDTQYF

len: 12
abundance: once
v_gene: TRBV6-1
d_gene: .
j_gene: TRBJ1-1
CDR3nt: TGTGCCAGCAGCCACGATGATCGGACAGAAACCTTT
CDR3aa: CASSHDDRTETF

len: 15
abundance: .
v_gene: TRBV9
d_gene: TRBD1
j_gene: TRBJ1-1
CDR3nt: TGTGCCAGCAGCGGAGCCACAGGGGGCAACACTGAAGCTTTCTTT
CDR3aa: CASSGATGGNTEAFF

len: 14
abundance: .
v_gene: TRBV4-3
d_gene: .
j_gene: TRBJ1-4
CDR3nt: TGCGCCAGCAGCCCTCGCGGTAGCCATGAAAAACTGTTTTTT
CDR3aa: CASSPRGSHEKLFF

len: 17
abundance: few
v_gene: TRBV25-1
d_gene: .
j_gene: TRBJ1-1
CDR3nt: TGTGCCAGCAGTGAATACGGCGTCGGGAGGAGAAACACTGAAGCTTTCTTT
CDR3aa: CASSEYGVGRRNTEAFF

len: 15
abundance: .
v_gene: TRBV27
d_gene: TRBD2
j_gene: TRBJ2-7
CDR3nt: TGTGCCAGCAGTCTAACGGCGGGAGGGTGGAACGAGCAGTACTTC
CDR3aa: CASSLTAGGWNEQYF

len: 14
abundance: few
v_gene: TRBV2
d_gene: TRBD1
j_gene: TRBJ2-7
CDR3nt: TGTGCCAGCAGTGTAGGCGACAGGGGCTACGAGCAGTACTTC
CDR3aa: CASSVGDRGYEQYF

len: 13
abundance: .
v_gene: TRBV9
d_gene: .
j_gene: TRBJ1-1
CDR3nt: TGTGCCAGCAGCGTAGACGGGGGAACTGAAGCTTTCTTT
CDR3aa: CASSVDGGTEAFF

len: 18
abundance: .
v_gene: TRBV14
d_gene: TRBD1
j_gene: TRBJ1-2
CDR3nt: TGTGCCAGCAGTACCCGACCGGGACAGGGCATTTTTAACTATGGCTACACCTTC
CDR3aa: CASSTRPGQGIFNYGYTF

len: 13
abundance: .
v_gene: TRBV19
d_gene: .
j_gene: TRBJ1-2
CDR3nt: TGTGCCAGTAGTATGCAGGGCCGGAATGGCTACACCTTC
CDR3aa: CASSMQGRNGYTF

len: 16
abundance: .
v_gene: TRBV15
d_gene: TRBD2
j_gene: TRBJ2-5
CDR3nt: TGTGCCACCAGCAGCGGGAGGGCCGGGGGACGGGAGACCCAGTACTTC
CDR3aa: CATSSGRAGGRETQYF

len: 18
abundance: once
v_gene: TRBV12-5
d_gene: .
j_gene: TRBJ2-5
CDR3nt: TGTGCTAGTGGTTTGGTACCTAAGGACAGTACTGGACAAGAGACCCAGTACTTC
CDR3aa: CASGLVPKDSTGQETQYF

len: 16
abundance: few
v_gene: TRBV7-6
d_gene: TRBD2
j_gene: TRBJ2-3
CDR3nt: TGTGCCAGCAGCTACGGGGGGGTCAGTAGCACAGATACGCAGTATTTT
CDR3aa: CASSYGGVSSTDTQYF

len: 15
abundance: .
v_gene: TRBV29-1
d_gene: .
j_gene: TRBJ2-6
CDR3nt: TGCAGCGTTCAAGGACAAAACTCTGGGGCCAACGGCCTGACTTTC
CDR3aa: CSVQGQNSGANGLTF

len: 16
abundance: .
v_gene: TRBV5-6
d_gene: .
j_gene: TRBJ1-1
CDR3nt: TGTGCCAGCAGCTTGCGACCCAGCGGTAGGAACACTGAAGCTTTCTTT
CDR3aa: CASSLRPSGRNTEAFF

len: 9
abundance: .
v_gene: TRBV7-5
d_gene: .
j_gene: TRBJ1-5
CDR3nt: TGTGTCACTAATCAGCCCCAGCATTTT
CDR3aa: CVTNQPQHF

len: 15
abundance: .
v_gene: TRBV6-1
d_gene: .
j_gene: TRBJ2-2
CDR3nt: TGTGCCAGCAGTGAAGGGCTAGCGTTCGCCGGGGAGCTGTTTTTT
CDR3aa: CASSEGLAFAGELFF

len: 15
abundance: few
v_gene: TRBV7-2
d_gene: TRBD1
j_gene: TRBJ2-5
CDR3nt: TGTGCCAGCAGCTCGACATCAGGGGGCCGGGAGACCCAGTACTTC
CDR3aa: CASSSTSGGRETQYF

len: 13
abundance: few
v_gene: TRBV10-1
d_gene: TRBD2
j_gene: TRBJ2-5
CDR3nt: TGCGCCAGCAGTAGCGGGGGCCAAGAGACCCAGTACTTC
CDR3aa: CASSSGGQETQYF

len: 15
abundance: .
v_gene: TRBV27
d_gene: .
j_gene: TRBJ2-3
CDR3nt: TGTGCCAGCTCGGGGGGGACAGGGAGCACAGATACGCAGTATTTT
CDR3aa: CASSGGTGSTDTQYF

len: 14
abundance: .
v_gene: TRBV30
d_gene: .
j_gene: TRBJ1-2
CDR3nt: TGTGCCTGGAGTGCCGACACCCTTGTCTATGGCTACACCTTC
CDR3aa: CAWSADTLVYGYTF